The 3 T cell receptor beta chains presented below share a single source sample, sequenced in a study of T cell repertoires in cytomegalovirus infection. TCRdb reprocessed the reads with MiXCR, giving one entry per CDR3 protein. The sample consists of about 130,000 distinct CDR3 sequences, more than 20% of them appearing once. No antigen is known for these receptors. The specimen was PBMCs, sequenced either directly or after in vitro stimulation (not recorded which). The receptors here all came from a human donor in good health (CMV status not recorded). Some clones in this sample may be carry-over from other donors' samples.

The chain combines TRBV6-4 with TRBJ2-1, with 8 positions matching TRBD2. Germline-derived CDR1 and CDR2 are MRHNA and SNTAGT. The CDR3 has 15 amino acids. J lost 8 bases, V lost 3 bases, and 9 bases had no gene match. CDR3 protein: CASSESSGSFDEQFF. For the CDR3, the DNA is TGTGCCAGCAGTGAATCCAGCGGGAGTTTCGATGAGCAGTTCTTC.

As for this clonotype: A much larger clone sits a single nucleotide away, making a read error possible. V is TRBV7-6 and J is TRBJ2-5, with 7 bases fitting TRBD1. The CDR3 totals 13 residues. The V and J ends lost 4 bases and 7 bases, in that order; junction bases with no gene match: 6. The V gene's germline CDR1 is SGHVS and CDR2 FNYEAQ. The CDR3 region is CASSSGQLLTQYF. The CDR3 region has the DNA TGTGCCAGCAGCTCGGGACAGTTGTTGACCCAGTACTTC.

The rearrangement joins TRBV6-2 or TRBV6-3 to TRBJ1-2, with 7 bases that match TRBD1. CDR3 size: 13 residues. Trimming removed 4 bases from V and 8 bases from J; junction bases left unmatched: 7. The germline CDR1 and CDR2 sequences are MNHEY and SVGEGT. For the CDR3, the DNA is TGTGCCAGCAGTTTCTCTCGGACAGGCGGCTACACCTTC. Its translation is CASSFSRTGGYTF.